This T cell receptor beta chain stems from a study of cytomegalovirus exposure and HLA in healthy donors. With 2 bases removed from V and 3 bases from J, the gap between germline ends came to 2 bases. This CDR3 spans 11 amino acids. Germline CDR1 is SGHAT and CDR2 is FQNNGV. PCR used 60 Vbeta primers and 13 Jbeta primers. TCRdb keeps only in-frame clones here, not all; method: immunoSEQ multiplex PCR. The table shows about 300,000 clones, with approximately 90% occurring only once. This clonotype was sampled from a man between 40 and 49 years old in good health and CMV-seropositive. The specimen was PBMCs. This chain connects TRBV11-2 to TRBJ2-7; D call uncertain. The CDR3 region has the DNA TGTGCCAGCAGCTTACTCTACGAGCAGTACTTC. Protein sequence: CASSLLYEQYF. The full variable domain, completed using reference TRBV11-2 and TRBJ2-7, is EAGVAQSPRYKIIEKRQSVAFWCNPISGHATLYWYQQILGQGPKLLIQFQNNGVVDDSQLPKDRFSAERLKGVDSTLKIQPAKLEDSAVYLCASSLLYEQYFGPGTRLTVT.